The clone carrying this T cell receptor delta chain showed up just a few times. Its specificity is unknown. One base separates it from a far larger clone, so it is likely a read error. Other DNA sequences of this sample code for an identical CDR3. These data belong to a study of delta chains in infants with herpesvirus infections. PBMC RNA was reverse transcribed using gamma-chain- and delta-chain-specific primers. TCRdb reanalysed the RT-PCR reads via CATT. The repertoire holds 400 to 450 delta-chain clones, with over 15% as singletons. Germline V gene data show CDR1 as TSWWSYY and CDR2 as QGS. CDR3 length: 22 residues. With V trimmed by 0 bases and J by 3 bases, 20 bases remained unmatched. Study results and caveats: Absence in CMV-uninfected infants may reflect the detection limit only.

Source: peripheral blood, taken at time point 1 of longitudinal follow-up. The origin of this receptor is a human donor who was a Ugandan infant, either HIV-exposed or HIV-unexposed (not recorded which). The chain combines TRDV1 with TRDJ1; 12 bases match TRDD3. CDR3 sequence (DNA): TGTGCTCTTGGGGAACTTGGAACCTTCTCCCCGAGGACTGGGGGATACTCCGATAAACTCATCTTT. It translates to CALGELGTFSPRTGGYSDKLIF.